This TCR beta chain is drawn from a study of response to subunit inactivated influenza vaccine. Study results and caveats: There was a suggestion from the authors that each seasonal influenza vaccination recruits few new T cells.

This CDR3 has 15 amino acids. Germline lookup yields CDR1 SGHVS and CDR2 FQNEAQ. Trimming took 2 bases from V and 2 from J, leaving 13 bases between them. A single record per CDR3 protein comes from TCRdb applying MiXCR to the RT-PCR reads. The sample includes around 850,000 distinct CDR3 sequences, about a fifth of them seen just once. This clonotype has more than one count but fewer than ten. As yet, its antigen is unknown. The clonotype was recovered from a man aged 45-65 years who received an inactivated influenza vaccine. The chain uses TRBV7-8 and TRBJ2-7; tentatively, D is TRBD1 (6 bases). The material was PBMCs from blood, obtained less than 6 days after vaccination. The CDR3 DNA reads TGTGCCAGCAGCTTATCAGGGGCCAATACCTACGAGCAGTACTTC. This gives the protein CASSLSGANTYEQYF.